This TCR beta chain appears in the sequencing data of a study of T-cell reconstitution after alpha-beta-depleted transplantation in children. General study findings and limits: It was reported that alpha-beta T cells came from several hundred expanded graft clones (about two months after transplant).

The library targeted TCRbeta and was prepared with unique molecular identifiers. TCRdb reprocessed the PCR reads with MiXCR, giving one entry per CDR3 protein. There are about 74,000 distinct CDR3 sequences in the sample; roughly 14% occur only once, and 25% to 30% lies in the top ten. This clonotype was counted between two and nine times. Its antigen is currently unknown. V lost 4 bases and J lost 7, with 5 bases in between. CDR3 length: 11 amino acids. The germline gives CDR1 SGHVS, CDR2 FQNEAQ. The V call is TRBV7-8, the J call TRBJ1-3; D call uncertain. Sample: PBMCs, mostly from graft donor cells, taken 180 days after TCRalphabeta/CD19-depleted stem cell transplant. The receptor's source is a male patient aged 2-15 years who had a stem cell transplant for acute lymphoblastic leukemia, so the T cells may come from the graft donor. The CDR3 here is CASSSLNTIYF. CDR3 in DNA: TGTGCCAGCAGCTCCCTGAACACCATATATTTT.